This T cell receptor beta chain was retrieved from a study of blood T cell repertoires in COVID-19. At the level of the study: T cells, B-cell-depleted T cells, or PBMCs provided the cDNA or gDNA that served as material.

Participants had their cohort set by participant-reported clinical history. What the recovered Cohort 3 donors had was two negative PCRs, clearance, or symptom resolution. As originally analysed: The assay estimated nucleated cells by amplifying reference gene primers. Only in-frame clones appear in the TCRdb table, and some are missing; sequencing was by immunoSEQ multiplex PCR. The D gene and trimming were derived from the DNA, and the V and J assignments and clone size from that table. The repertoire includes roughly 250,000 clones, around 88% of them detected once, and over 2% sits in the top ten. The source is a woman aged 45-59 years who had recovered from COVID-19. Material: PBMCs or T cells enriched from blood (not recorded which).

In DNA form, the CDR3 reads TGTGCCAGCAGCCCCGTGGGCAGACAAGAGACCCAGTACTTC. Encoded protein: CASSPVGRQETQYF. The chain joins TRBV7-9 to TRBJ2-5, with D unclear. The length of the CDR3 is 14 residues. Germline V CDR1 and CDR2: SEHNR, FQNEAQ (reference sequence). Trimming removed 5 bases at V and 2 bases at J, with 12 bases between.